The 9 T cell receptor beta chains given below trace back to one sample, sequenced in a study of blood T cells in healthy people across ages. With a J-beta primer mix and a sample-barcoded 5' primer, a second PCR ran roughly 6 to 11 cycles. TCRdb passed the 5' RACE reads through MiXCR, listing each CDR3 protein once. The data hold about 1.6 million distinct CDR3 sequences, with roughly 32% observed a single time. Specimen: blood. Every receptor here comes from a woman aged 25 to 39 in good health.

The chain joins TRBV10-2 to TRBJ1-2; 9 nucleotides line up with TRBD1. The ends lost 2 bases at V and 4 bases at J; junction bases unmatched: 5. This CDR3 contains 15 residues. Germline V lookup: CDR1 WSHSY, CDR2 SAAADI. The CDR3 spells CASSEPGTGTYGYTF. The DNA of the CDR3 is TGCGCCAGCAGTGAGCCGGGGACAGGGACCTATGGCTACACCTTC.

Note on this clonotype: Germline and junction disagree at one end, which may indicate a read error. The J gene is TRBJ2-4, the V gene TRBV30; perhaps TRBD2 as D (6 bases). Germline V gives CDR1 GTSNPN, CDR2 SVGIG (reference sequence). This CDR3 is 14 amino acids long. CDR3 protein: CAWSVYAPSGEQYF. The CDR3 coding sequence is TGCGCCTGGAGTGTTTATGCCCCCTCGGGGGAGCAGTACTTC. The whole variable domain, remainder taken from reference TRBV30 and TRBJ2-4, is SQTIHQWPATLVQPVGSPLSLECTVEGTSNPNLYWYRQAAGRGLQLLFYSVGIGQISSEVPQNLSASRPQDRQFILSSKKLLLSDSGFYLCAWSVYAPSGEQYFGAGTRLSVL.

This clonotype has just a few counts. V and J are TRBV7-9 and TRBJ2-7; D is uncertain. There are 12 residues in the CDR3. V lost 5 bases and J 6 bases, leaving 11 bases between the germline ends. Germline CDR1 reads SEHNR; CDR2 reads FQNEAQ (reference sequence). The CDR3 DNA sequence: TGTGCCAGCAGCCCCTCGGTGGGCGAGCAGTACTTC. Its protein is CASSPSVGEQYF.

In this sample, this clonotype turned up a few times. The rearrangement uses TRBV20-1 and TRBJ2-1, with D maybe TRBD2 (5 bases). Looked up from germline, CDR1 is DFQATT and CDR2 is SNEGSKA (reference sequence). Trimming took off 0 bases at V and 9 bases at J, with 12 bases between the two ends. This CDR3 has 13 amino acids. CDR3 sequence reads: CSARDRERAEQFF. CDR3 nucleotides: TGCAGTGCTAGAGATCGGGAAAGGGCTGAGCAGTTCTTC.

V and J are TRBV7-8 and TRBJ2-1; D not resolved. Germline V gene lookup returns CDR1 SGHVS and CDR2 FQNEAQ. The ends were cut back, 5 bases at V and 3 bases at J, with 17 bases in the middle. This CDR3 is 16 amino acids long. CDR3: CASSPTLRTCYNEQFF. As DNA, the CDR3 is TGTGCCAGCAGCCCTACCCTCCGCACCTGCTACAATGAGCAGTTCTTC.

V usage is TRBV11-2 and J usage is TRBJ2-7; TRBD2 is a possible D gene (5 bases). The length of the CDR3 is 15 residues. The V end lost 3 bases, the J end lost 3 bases, and 15 bases lay between the germline ends. In germline, CDR1 is SGHAT, CDR2 FQNNGV. CDR3 protein: CASSFFYGIIYEQYF. Written as DNA, the CDR3 is TGTGCCAGCAGCTTTTTCTACGGGATCATCTACGAGCAGTACTTC.

The chain is built from TRBV6-2 or TRBV6-3 and TRBJ2-7; the D gene is possibly TRBD2 (6 bases). V shed 4 bases and J shed 2 bases, with 9 bases lying between them. The CDR3 totals 13 residues. In germline, CDR1 is MNHEY, CDR2 SVGEGT. CDR3 protein: CASSWRDAYEQYF. For the CDR3, the DNA is TGTGCCAGCAGTTGGCGGGACGCCTACGAGCAGTACTTC.

This clonotype was seen only a few times. CDR3 in amino acids: CASSFGKGYEQYF. CDR3 nucleotide sequence: TGTGCCAGCAGTTTTGGTAAGGGGTACGAGCAGTACTTC. The rearrangement links TRBV27 to TRBJ2-7; weak D call: TRBD1 (5 bases). The ends were cut back, 3 bases at V and 4 bases at J, with 10 bases in the middle. The germline V gene has CDR1 MNHEY and CDR2 SMNVEV (reference sequence). CDR3 size: 13 residues.

This clonotype was recorded only once. The chain joins TRBV5-1 to TRBJ2-7; D may be TRBD2 (6 bases). CDR1 SGHRS and CDR2 YFSETQ come from the germline V gene. The ends were cut back, 0 bases at V and 7 bases at J, with 14 bases in the middle. The CDR3 totals 14 residues. CDR3 bases: TGCGCCAGCAGCTTGGAGCGGAGGGGAAAAGAGCAGTACTTC. Its translation is CASSLERRGKEQYF.